This T cell receptor beta chain was sequenced during a study of vaccination effects on CD4 cells after COVID-19. Peptide-pool stimulation followed by sequencing identified expanded antigen-specific CD4+ clonotypes in the ViraFEST assay. At the end of around 11 days of culture, CD4+ T cells were isolated. Each participant was administered two doses of either the BNT162b2 or the mRNA-1273 vaccine. The CDR3 length is 14 residues. Germline V gene lookup returns CDR1 SGHTS and CDR2 YDEGEE. The V and J ends lost 6 bases and 4 bases, in that order; junction bases with no gene match: 9. The protocol was immunoSEQ multiplex PCR, while the TCRdb copy is restricted to in-frame clones and leaves out a portion. The sample yields about 46,000 clones, about 76% seen once. As concerns this clone: The target antigen is unknown.

The sequence was collected from a human donor who received a COVID-19 vaccine. The chain is built from TRBV5-8 and TRBJ2-7; 8 nucleotides align to TRBD2. This specimen was CD4+ T cells from PBMCs cultured with HCoV-OC43 spike peptides, taken after COVID-19 vaccination. Specified subset: HCoV-OC43 spike overlapping peptide pool stimulation. The CDR3 here is CASKGSGSWYEQYF. Written as DNA, the CDR3 is TGTGCCAGCAAGGGGAGCGGGAGTTGGTACGAGCAGTACTTC.